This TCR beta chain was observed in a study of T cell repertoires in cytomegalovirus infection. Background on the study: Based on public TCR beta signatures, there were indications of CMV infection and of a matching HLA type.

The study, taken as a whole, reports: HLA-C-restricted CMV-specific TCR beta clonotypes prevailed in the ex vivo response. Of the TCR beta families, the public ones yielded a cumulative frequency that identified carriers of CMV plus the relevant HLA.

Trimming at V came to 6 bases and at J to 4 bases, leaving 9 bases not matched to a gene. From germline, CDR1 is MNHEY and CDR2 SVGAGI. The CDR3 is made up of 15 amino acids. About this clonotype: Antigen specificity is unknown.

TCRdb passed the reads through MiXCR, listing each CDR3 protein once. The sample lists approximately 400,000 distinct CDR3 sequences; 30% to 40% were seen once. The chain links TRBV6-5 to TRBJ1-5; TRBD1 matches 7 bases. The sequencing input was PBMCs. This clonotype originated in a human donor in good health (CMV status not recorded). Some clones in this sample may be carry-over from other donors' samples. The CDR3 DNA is TGTGCCAGCAGACCCGACAGGGACAGTAATCAGCCCCAGCATTTT. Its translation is CASRPDRDSNQPQHF.